The T cell receptor (beta chain) under discussion was sequenced for a study of T cells in tuberculosis (dated by TCRdb to 2016 to 2018). For context, the study as a whole: To characterize T cells specific for the mycobacterial lipid antigen glucose monomycolate (GMM), the study used CD1B tetramers together with high-throughput TCR immunosequencing. In a South African clinical cohort, IGRA-negative adolescents, IGRA-positive adolescents with latent tuberculosis and adults with active tuberculosis were compared, with some 11 people in each group. Active tuberculosis patient PBMC were archived before or within 7 days of starting standard anti-tuberculosis treatment. The paper as a whole reports these results and caveats: Clinical samples were selected based on the availability of cryopreserved specimens, with adults included as active tuberculosis cases and adolescents included as controls. A classifier using the diverse GMM-specific repertoire reached roughly 89% accuracy (AUROC about 0.9), compared with 60% to 70% accuracy using GEM motif frequencies. Compared with IGRA-negative controls, TCR-alpha repertoires from active tuberculosis had smaller mean NN-distances to GMM-specific TCRs, which suggests clonal expansion of these TCRs. Smaller NN-distances were partly driven by shorter CDR3-alpha lengths in active tuberculosis patients, and statistical significance was not reached for the TCR-beta difference.

The immunoSEQ multiplex PCR assay was used to generate TCR libraries, with TCR-beta and/or TCR-alpha/delta assays applied to each sample. The amplified TCR libraries were sequenced on the Illumina high-throughput platform. Per the original workflow: Clustering and dimensionality reduction were performed using pairwise TCRdist distances among GMM-specific receptors from ex vivo sorted or in vitro expanded T cells. Each clinical repertoire received a mean NN-distance score, defined as the average TCRdist to the nearest 10% of tetramer-positive reference sequences. GEM TCR motif frequency was calculated as the fraction of unique TCRs that matched known GEM sequences by V/J usage and CDR3 length. Linear discriminant analysis with leave-one-out cross-validation, implemented in scikit-learn, was used to classify active tuberculosis. What TCRdb holds here is the immuneACCESS table cut down to in-frame rearrangements. Part of the clones is not present; checked against another copy, under half of the missing clones reflect an unresolved V gene, and the others are unexplained. That table furnishes V, J and clone size, whereas the DNA furnished D and trimming. Here the sample has around 49,000 clones; 90% to 95% occur a single time. The top ten constitute 1.1% to 1.5% of the sample.

With respect to this clone: No cognate antigen has been identified for it. No base quality information exists; no much larger clone differs at one position.

This specimen's time point label, interpreted: new active TB diagnosis, blood taken before or within 7 days of starting treatment. The active tuberculosis patients were newly diagnosed, HIV-seronegative South African adults aged 18 years or older. Confirmation of active tuberculosis was based on positive sputum smear microscopy and/or a positive M. tuberculosis culture. Immunosequencing was performed on unsorted cryopreserved PBMC and covered roughly 100,000 T cells per clinical donor on average. The receptor was isolated from an adult with tuberculosis. The sequencing here drew on PBMCs, taken at tuberculosis diagnosis.

CDR3 protein: CASSVDLGQGNGYTF. At the DNA level, the sequence is TGTGCCAGCAGCGTAGACCTTGGACAGGGTAATGGCTACACCTTC. The chain employs TRBV9 and TRBJ1-2; 8 nucleotides in the junction match TRBD1. CDR1 and CDR2 are read off the germline V gene as SGDLS and YYNGEE. Its CDR3 holds 15 amino acids, cysteine through phenylalanine. Only the CDR3 portion is preserved as DNA: 45 bases, with reading frame beginning at the first base. V loses 0 bases at its end and J loses 6 bases; junction bases beyond the gene matches: 7.